Each of the 30 T cell receptor beta chains below was sequenced from the same sample in a study of blood T cell repertoires in COVID-19. TCRdb keeps only in-frame clones here, not all; method: immunoSEQ multiplex PCR. The sample records about 50,000 clones, around 83% being singletons. The sample taken for sequencing was peripheral blood. The receptors were sampled from a man aged 35 to 55 with active COVID-19.

The V call is TRBV7-8, the J call TRBJ1-1, with D possibly matching TRBD1 (6 bases). Between the trimmed V and J ends, which lost 2 bases and 4 bases, there was a span of 11 bases. The CDR3 sequence is 14 residues long. Germline CDR1 is SGHVS and CDR2 is FQNEAQ. CDR3 DNA sequence: TGTGCCAGCAGCTTAACACAGGGCGGCACTGAAGCTTTCTTT. Translation gives CASSLTQGGTEAFF.

The V call is TRBV5-4, the J call TRBJ1-1; 8 bases fit TRBD1. V shed 4 bases and J 5 bases; nucleotides not matched to a gene: 7. The CDR3 consists of 14 residues. Per the germline V gene, CDR1 is SGHNT and CDR2 is YYREEE (reference sequence). The CDR3, as DNA: TGTGCCAGCAGCCAAGGACAGGGCGAGACTGAAGCTTTCTTT. It encodes CASSQGQGETEAFF.

The chain links TRBV4-2 to TRBJ1-4, with TRBD1 as a possible D gene (6 bases). Germline V CDR1 and CDR2: LGHNA, YNFKEQ. The CDR3 covers 15 residues. V shed 4 bases and J shed 7 bases, with 16 bases lying between them. CDR3 loop: CASSRNRERGEKLFF. CDR3 in DNA: TGTGCCAGCAGCCGAAACAGGGAGAGGGGTGAAAAACTGTTTTTT.

The chain is built from TRBV5-1 and TRBJ1-2; 8 bases are shared with TRBD1. In germline, CDR1 is SGHRS, CDR2 YFSETQ. V shed 0 bases and J 6 bases; nucleotides not matched to a gene: 4. The CDR3 has 14 residues. CDR3 DNA sequence: TGCGCCAGCAGCTTGGATCGACAGGGGAATGGCTACACCTTC. Translated: CASSLDRQGNGYTF. The whole variable domain, filled in from reference TRBV5-1 and TRBJ1-2, reads KAGVTQTPRYLIKTRGQQVTLSCSPISGHRSVSWYQQTPGQGLQFLFEYFSETQRNKGNFPGRFSGRQFSNSRSEMNVSTLELGDSALYLCASSLDRQGNGYTFGSGTRLTVV.

In nucleotides, the CDR3 is TGTGCCAGCAGGCCGGCGGGATCTGGCTGGAATGAGCAGTTCTTC. This gives the protein CASRPAGSGWNEQFF. V and J are TRBV6-5 and TRBJ2-1, with TRBD2 as a possible D gene (6 bases). The germline V gene has CDR1 MNHEY and CDR2 SVGAGI. The CDR3 has 15 amino acids. The V end was cut by 6 bases, the J end by 7 bases, with 19 bases between.

In regard to this clone: A junction end diverges from the germline sequence, so it may reflect a read error. This sequence joins TRBV7-8 and TRBJ1-4; 9 positions agree with TRBD1. The V gene's germline CDR1 is SGHVS and CDR2 FQNEAQ. CDR3 length equals 15 residues. The CDR3, as DNA: TGTGCCAGCAGCCTAGCCGGGACAGGGCGTGAAAAACTGTTTTTT. Protein sequence: CASSLAGTGREKLFF.

The genes are TRBV21-1 and TRBJ2-4; the table calls TRBD1, which could not be checked here. TRBV21-1 is a pseudogene segment. The CDR3 loop spans 15 amino acids. The CDR3 is CASSTVRGAKNIQYF. In nucleotides, the CDR3 is TGTGCCAGCAGCACTGTCAGGGGGGCCAAAAACATTCAGTACTTC.

The J gene is TRBJ2-5, the V gene TRBV4-2; 15 positions agree with TRBD2. V lost 1 base to trimming and J lost 5 bases; unmatched junction nucleotides: 5. There are 17 residues in the CDR3. Germline V gives CDR1 LGHNA, CDR2 YNFKEQ. CDR3 in DNA: TGTGCCAGCAGCCAAGTTGGACTAGCGGGAGGGCCGGAGACCCAGTACTTC. Encoded protein: CASSQVGLAGGPETQYF.

V and J are TRBV29-1 and TRBJ1-2; D is perhaps TRBD1 (6 bases). This CDR3 region has 14 residues. Germline V gene sequence: CDR1 SQVTM, CDR2 ANQGSEA. V lost 3 bases, J lost 3 bases, and 14 bases lay in between. The CDR3 region is CSVELHRVDYGYTF. CDR3 nucleotide sequence: TGCAGCGTTGAGCTCCACAGGGTGGACTATGGCTACACCTTC.

Judged by abundance, this clone is medium-sized. CDR3 nucleotides: TGTGCCAGCAGCCTCCAGGGGCCCTATGGCTACACCTTC. Translated: CASSLQGPYGYTF. The V call is TRBV11-1, the J call TRBJ1-2; D perhaps matches TRBD1 (6 bases). The germline V gene encodes CDR1 SGHAT and CDR2 FQDESV (reference sequence). This CDR3 region has 13 residues. V was shortened by 5 bases and J by 4 bases, with 11 bases between the two germline ends.

This chain links TRBV30 with TRBJ2-3, with 7 bases aligning to TRBD2. Germline V lookup: CDR1 GTSNPN, CDR2 SVGIG (reference sequence). Unmatched junction bases numbered 13, after V lost 4 bases and J lost 0 bases. This CDR3 is built from 17 residues. The DNA of the CDR3 is TGTGCCTGGACTGCGGGACTACTCAGATCTAGCACAGATACGCAGTATTTT. It yields the protein CAWTAGLLRSSTDTQYF.

V is TRBV10-1 and J is TRBJ2-1; TRBD2 matches 9 bases. The V and J ends lost 6 bases and 4 bases, in that order; junction bases with no gene match: 4. CDR3 length: 14 residues. Germline-derived CDR1 and CDR2 are WNHNN and SYGVQD (reference sequence). The CDR3 protein is CASRLAGYYNEQFF. CDR3 sequence (DNA): TGCGCCAGCAGACTAGCGGGCTATTACAATGAGCAGTTCTTC.

The rearrangement joins TRBV5-1 to TRBJ2-2, with a tentative D call TRBD2 (5 bases). Germline V gives CDR1 SGHRS, CDR2 YFSETQ. The CDR3 spans 17 residues. V lost 2 bases, J lost 1 base, and 15 bases lay in between. This chain's CDR3 is CASSFGAETLNTGELFF. The DNA of the CDR3 is TGCGCCAGCAGCTTTGGAGCGGAGACATTGAACACCGGGGAGCTGTTTTTT. The variable domain in full, with the rest retrieved from reference TRBV5-1 and TRBJ2-2, is KAGVTQTPRYLIKTRGQQVTLSCSPISGHRSVSWYQQTPGQGLQFLFEYFSETQRNKGNFPGRFSGRQFSNSRSEMNVSTLELGDSALYLCASSFGAETLNTGELFFGEGSRLTVL.

The rearrangement joins TRBV24-1 to TRBJ1-6; D ambiguous. The CDR3 loop spans 15 amino acids. The V and J ends lost 4 bases and 0 bases respectively, with 6 bases between them. Germline V gene sequence: CDR1 KGHDR, CDR2 SFDVKD. CDR3 protein: CATSEGSSYNSPLHF. The CDR3 DNA is TGTGCCACCAGTGAAGGGAGCTCCTATAATTCACCCCTCCACTTT.

This clone was recorded once. The genes are TRBV5-1 and TRBJ2-7; 7 nucleotides match TRBD2. Germline V gene data show CDR1 as SGHRS and CDR2 as YFSETQ. The CDR3 is 15 amino acids. With V trimmed by 0 bases and J by 3 bases, 6 bases remained unmatched. CDR3 bases: TGCGCCAGCAGCTTGGTGCTAGCGGAGAACTACGAGCAGTACTTC. Protein product: CASSLVLAENYEQYF.

This chain joins TRBV30 and TRBJ1-2, with D possibly being TRBD1 (5 bases). The CDR3 is 12 residues long. The ends were cut back, 4 bases at V and 4 bases at J, with 10 bases in the middle. From germline, CDR1 is GTSNPN and CDR2 SVGIG (reference sequence). Here the CDR3 DNA reads TGTGCCTGGATAACAGGCTTCTATGGCTACACCTTC. It translates to CAWITGFYGYTF.

The chain joins TRBV6-5 to TRBJ2-5, with D possibly matching TRBD1 (5 bases). The V gene's germline CDR1 is MNHEY and CDR2 SVGAGI. This CDR3 region has 13 residues. Deletions cut 7 bases from V and 3 bases from J, with 12 bases between. CDR3 sequence: CASNLRGEETQYF. CDR3 DNA sequence: TGTGCCAGCAACCTTAGGGGCGAAGAGACCCAGTACTTC.

V usage is TRBV4-1 and J usage is TRBJ2-1; TRBD2 aligns across 7 bases. This CDR3 has 15 residues. Per the germline V gene, CDR1 is MGHRA and CDR2 is YSYEKL. Trimming took 4 bases from V and 6 from J; bases not matched to a gene: 9. The CDR3 DNA follows: TGCGCCAGCAGCCCCAGAGGACTAGTAAGCAATGAGCAGTTCTTC. Amino acid sequence: CASSPRGLVSNEQFF.

This clone was observed a handful of times. This sequence joins TRBV30 and TRBJ1-5; 8 bases align to TRBD1. After removal of 3 bases from V and 7 bases from J, the junction contained 5 bases not matched to a gene. This CDR3 contains 13 residues. Germline V gene lookup returns CDR1 GTSNPN and CDR2 SVGIG (reference sequence). The CDR3 loop is CAWSPAGGQPQHF. The CDR3 DNA reads TGTGCCTGGAGCCCTGCAGGGGGCCAGCCCCAGCATTTT.

CDR3 coding DNA: TGTGCCAGCAGTGTGTCGAGGGAGGGGGGGGAGACCCAGTACTTC. It encodes CASSVSREGGETQYF. The chain employs TRBV2 and TRBJ2-5, with D possibly matching TRBD2 (7 bases). Trimming took 4 bases from V and 5 from J, leaving 17 bases between them. Germline CDR1 SNHLY, CDR2 FYNNEI. The CDR3 consists of 15 residues.

V is TRBV4-1 and J is TRBJ2-6; 8 positions agree with TRBD2. The J segment lost 0 bases and the V segment lost 4 bases, leaving 2 bases of the junction unmatched. This CDR3 spans 16 amino acids. From germline, CDR1 is MGHRA and CDR2 YSYEKL. In DNA, the CDR3 is TGCGCCAGCAGCCCCACTAGCGGCTCTGGGGCCAACGTCCTGACTTTC. It encodes CASSPTSGSGANVLTF.

This chain uses TRBV28 with TRBJ2-3; D remains unclear. The germline CDR1 and CDR2 sequences are MDHEN and SYDVKM. Trimming cost V 4 bases and J 4 bases, with 3 bases left between them. There are 11 residues in the CDR3. The CDR3 region has the DNA TGTGCCAGCAGTTCCGCAGATACGCAGTATTTT. Residues: CASSSADTQYF.

A single count supports this clone. The V and J genes are TRBV19 and TRBJ1-2; 8 bases line up with TRBD1. V shed 7 bases and J 6 bases; nucleotides not matched to a gene: 13. From germline, CDR1 is LNHDA and CDR2 SQIVND (reference sequence). This CDR3 is built from 15 residues. The CDR3 is CASTSVDRVWNGYTF. DNA for the CDR3: TGTGCCAGTACCTCCGTGGACAGGGTCTGGAATGGCTACACCTTC.

The rearrangement uses TRBV7-9 and TRBJ2-1; TRBD2 agrees at 9 bases. V gave up 5 bases and J gave up 6 bases; unmatched junction bases: 8. The CDR3 length is 15 residues. Germline CDR1 SEHNR, CDR2 FQNEAQ (reference sequence). CDR3 protein: CASSVMGLASNEQFF. The DNA of the CDR3 is TGTGCCAGCAGCGTAATGGGACTAGCCTCCAATGAGCAGTTCTTC.

The gene calls are TRBV3-1 (or the pseudogene TRBV3-2) and TRBJ2-3, with TRBD2 matching 10 bases. This CDR3 is 15 amino acids long. Germline-derived CDR1 and CDR2 are LGHDT and YNNKEL (reference sequence). Trimming removed 6 bases from V and 2 bases from J; junction bases left unmatched: 5. The CDR3 DNA sequence: TGTGCCAGCAGTCCAGCGGGAGGGGCCACAGATACGCAGTATTTT. Amino acid sequence: CASSPAGGATDTQYF.

The chain's CDR3 is CASRLTGQITEAFF. The CDR3 coding sequence is TGTGCCAGCCGCCTAACGGGACAGATCACTGAAGCTTTCTTT. V gene TRBV28 combines with J gene TRBJ1-1; 7 bases line up with TRBD1. Germline V gene sequence: CDR1 MDHEN, CDR2 SYDVKM. Trimming at V came to 8 bases and at J to 4 bases, leaving 10 bases not matched to a gene. The CDR3 has 14 residues. Full variable domain (missing parts from reference TRBV28 and TRBJ1-1): DVKVTQSSRYLVKRTGEKVFLECVQDMDHENMFWYRQDPGLGLRLIYFSYDVKMKEKGDIPEGYSVSREKKERFSLILESASTNQTSMYLCASRLTGQITEAFFGQGTRLTVV.

The gene calls are TRBV27 and TRBJ2-2, with TRBD2 matching over 13 bases. V lost 2 bases, J lost 5 bases, and 5 bases stayed unmatched. This CDR3 region has 17 residues. The V gene's germline CDR1 is MNHEY and CDR2 SMNVEV (reference sequence). The chain's CDR3 is CASSLVLAGGPTGELFF. The CDR3 region has the DNA TGTGCCAGCAGTTTAGTACTAGCGGGAGGGCCGACCGGGGAGCTGTTTTTT.

This chain links TRBV29-1 with TRBJ2-3; D remains ambiguous. From germline, CDR1 is SQVTM and CDR2 ANQGSEA. This CDR3 has 14 residues. V was clipped by 4 bases and J by 0 bases, with 11 bases between them. The CDR3 protein is CSVGSTASTDTQYF. Here the CDR3 DNA reads TGCAGCGTTGGTAGTACAGCTAGCACAGATACGCAGTATTTT.

This rearrangement joins TRBV4-1 to TRBJ2-7; D gene unclear. CDR1 and CDR2 from the germline V gene are MGHRA and YSYEKL. Between the trimmed V and J ends, which lost 0 bases and 3 bases, there was a span of 6 bases. The CDR3 runs 13 residues. The CDR3 DNA reads TGCGCCAGCAGCCAAGATGACTTCTACGAGCAGTACTTC. Its translation is CASSQDDFYEQYF.

A single count supports this clone. The V and J genes are TRBV4-1 and TRBJ2-7; 8 positions agree with TRBD1. V was pared by 1 base and J by 0 bases, with 5 bases of the junction left unmatched. The germline V gene has CDR1 MGHRA and CDR2 YSYEKL. This CDR3 is 16 amino acids long. The chain's CDR3 is CASSQVAGTGSYEQYF. In nucleotides, the CDR3 is TGCGCCAGCAGCCAAGTTGCGGGGACAGGCTCCTACGAGCAGTACTTC.